The subject of this entry is one TCR beta chain. This record belongs to a study of blood T cells in healthy people across ages. Looked up from germline, CDR1 is SGHAT and CDR2 is FQNNGV. Between the trimmed V and J ends, which lost 4 bases and 8 bases, there was a span of 18 bases. The CDR3 sequence is 15 residues long. Total RNA amounts of at least 5.5 micrograms were extracted per sample. A second PCR of roughly 7 to 11 cycles used a sample-barcoded 5' primer and a J-beta primer mix. One entry per CDR3 protein results from TCRdb running MiXCR on the 5' RACE reads. The table shows roughly 800,000 distinct CDR3 sequences, with approximately 24% occurring only once. This sample also appeared in a second study, on T cells of mothers and their children.

The clonotype comes from a boy between 10 and 17 years old in good health. The sample was blood. V is TRBV11-2 and J is TRBJ2-1; maybe TRBD2 (6 bases). In nucleotides, the CDR3 is TGTGCCAGCAGCTCGCCCCGGGGGAGGCCAGATGAGCAGTTCTTC. It encodes CASSSPRGRPDEQFF.